A selection of T cell receptor beta chains follows, all from one sample in a study of cytotoxic CD8 clonotypes in ibrutinib-treated CLL. The method was immunoSEQ multiplex PCR; TCRdb's version includes in-frame clones alone and lacks a portion of them. The sample yields over 120,000 clones, 76% seen once. The sample in question was PBMCs, obtained after 24 months of ibrutinib treatment. These receptors all stem from a human donor with chronic lymphocytic leukemia. Both conserved end residues are part of each CDR3. D genes are given only for firm matches. Expanded clones are given a class, and other clones once, few, many or no size at all.

D gene: .
clone size: .
V gene: TRBV5-1
J gene: TRBJ1-1
CDR3 DNA: TGCGCCAGCAGCTTACAGACCGGGTCGACTGAAGCTTTCTTT
CDR3 protein: CASSLQTGSTEAFF

D gene: .
clone size: .
V gene: TRBV9
J gene: TRBJ2-3
CDR3 DNA: TGTGCCAGCGGGGGAGCTGGCACAGATACGCAGTATTTT
CDR3 protein: CASGGAGTDTQYF

D gene: .
clone size: once
V gene: TRBV5-1
J gene: TRBJ1-2
CDR3 DNA: TGCGCCAGCAGCTTGGGGGTCGGACCTTATGGCTACACCTTC
CDR3 protein: CASSLGVGPYGYTF

D gene: .
clone size: .
V gene: TRBV30
J gene: TRBJ1-2
CDR3 DNA: TGTGCCTGGAGTGTACTTGGCCTCAACTATGGCTACACCTTC
CDR3 protein: CAWSVLGLNYGYTF

D gene: TRBD2
clone size: .
V gene: TRBV5-1
J gene: TRBJ2-5
CDR3 DNA: TGCGCCAGCAGCTGGCTAGCGGGGCTCCAAGAGACCCAGTACTTC
CDR3 protein: CASSWLAGLQETQYF

D gene: .
clone size: .
V gene: TRBV7-9
J gene: TRBJ2-2
CDR3 DNA: TGTGCCAGCAGCTTAATAGGGGGCACCGGGGAGCTGTTTTTT
CDR3 protein: CASSLIGGTGELFF

D gene: TRBD1
clone size: .
V gene: TRBV11-1
J gene: TRBJ2-7
CDR3 DNA: TGTGCCAGCAGCTCCTACCGAACCAGACAGGGGCGTGAGCAGTACTTC
CDR3 protein: CASSSYRTRQGREQYF

D gene: .
clone size: .
V gene: TRBV9
J gene: TRBJ1-2
CDR3 DNA: TGTGCCAGCAGCGTAGACTGGGGTCGGGGCTACACCTTC
CDR3 protein: CASSVDWGRGYTF

D gene: .
clone size: many
V gene: TRBV7-2
J gene: TRBJ1-4
CDR3 DNA: TGTGCCAGCAGCCCAAAAGGGGGGGAGGGAAATGAAAAACTGTTTTTT
CDR3 protein: CASSPKGGEGNEKLFF

D gene: TRBD1
clone size: .
V gene: TRBV4-3
J gene: TRBJ2-7
CDR3 DNA: TGCGCCAGCAGCCAAGGACAGGGGGCCTACGAGCAGTACTTC
CDR3 protein: CASSQGQGAYEQYF

D gene: TRBD2
clone size: .
V gene: TRBV6-5
J gene: TRBJ2-7
CDR3 DNA: TGTGCCAGCAGTTGGGGGACTAGCGGGTCAACCTACGAGCAGTACTTC
CDR3 protein: CASSWGTSGSTYEQYF

D gene: .
clone size: many
V gene: TRBV28
J gene: TRBJ1-5
CDR3 DNA: TGTGCCAGCAGTCCCCGGGGGGGGATGGTTATAGGGAATCAGCCCCAGCATTTT
CDR3 protein: CASSPRGGMVIGNQPQHF

D gene: .
clone size: .
V gene: TRBV6-5
J gene: TRBJ1-1
CDR3 DNA: TGTGCCAGCAGAGGAGGCAGGGGATTACCGAAAGCTTTCTTT
CDR3 protein: CASRGGRGLPKAFF

D gene: .
clone size: .
V gene: TRBV6-5
J gene: TRBJ2-3
CDR3 DNA: TGTGCCAGCAGCCATCCTGGCGACACAGATACGCAGTATTTT
CDR3 protein: CASSHPGDTDTQYF